Included here is one T cell receptor beta chain sequence, with context. The PCR employed 60 Vbeta primers together with 13 Jbeta primers. Produced via immunoSEQ multiplex PCR; TCRdb's table is partial and in-frame only. The sample shows about 240,000 clones, just under 80% of them seen only once. This sample was included in a study of cytomegalovirus exposure and HLA in healthy donors. The specimen was PBMCs. The origin of this receptor is a boy under 18 in good health and CMV-seronegative.

The CDR3 spells CASSVDRGAWIGYTF. CDR3 DNA: TGTGCCAGCAGTGTCGACCGCGGTGCTTGGATAGGCTACACCTTC. The chain employs TRBV6-1 and TRBJ1-2, with no clear D. Per the germline V gene, CDR1 is MNHNS and CDR2 is SASEGT. The CDR3 loop spans 15 amino acids. V was shortened by 4 bases and J by 8 bases, with 20 bases between the two germline ends.